This TCR beta chain was obtained from a study of T cell responses to AZD1222 COVID-19 vaccine. Whole-study results and caveats: Just a handful of AZD1222 recipients tested seropositive at baseline. Among the donors, most were white British and more were female, and clonal diversity was possibly underestimated. An increase in Spike-specific TCR breadth and depth was observed after two AZD1222 doses. Spike-wide coverage was observed for vaccine-associated CD4 TCRs, with dominant responses at 160-218 and 743-854.

CDR3 size: 16 residues. The V and J ends lost 9 bases and 0 bases respectively, with 15 bases between them. In germline, CDR1 is WNHNN, CDR2 SYGVQD (reference sequence). This table comes from immunoSEQ multiplex PCR, and its TCRdb copy is limited to in-frame clones, with some not included. The repertoire holds about 130,000 clones, with approximately 95% as singletons. This clone was counted a single time. The antigen remains undetermined. The TCR was taken from an adult who received the AZD1222 COVID-19 vaccine. Sequenced here: peripheral blood, sampled 28 days after the second AZD1222 dose. This chain links TRBV10-1 with TRBJ2-6, with a tentative D call TRBD2 (6 bases). The CDR3 is CASRGTGPSGANVLTF. CDR3 sequence (DNA): TGCGCCAGTCGGGGGACTGGCCCCTCTGGGGCCAACGTCCTGACTTTC.